Listed below are T cell receptor beta chains from one sample, sequenced in a study of cytotoxic CD8 clonotypes in ibrutinib-treated CLL. Repertoires were generated with immunoSEQ multiplex PCR, while TCRdb's copy carries only in-frame clones and drops some. The sample lists nearly 300,000 clones, roughly three quarters seen once, with about 5.8% in the top ten. The sequencing used PBMCs, collected at disease progression, from a patient treated with ibrutinib. Every receptor here comes from a human donor with chronic lymphocytic leukemia. CDR3s include the opening cysteine and the closing phenylalanine or tryptophan. The D gene is left open where the match is weak. Size is stated for part of the rows, as once, few or many counts, or as a class when the clone is expanded.

D gene,V gene,J gene,clone size,CDR3 protein
.,TRBV7-6,TRBJ2-7,.,CASSLAQGGGAKSYEQYF
.,TRBV6-6,TRBJ1-6,few,CASQGYNSPLHF
TRBD2,TRBV7-9,TRBJ2-1,.,CASSPPVFLTSGGEDEQFF
.,TRBV28,TRBJ2-7,.,CASTLGKGPFPYEQYF
.,TRBV6-6,TRBJ1-5,.,CASTLSLNSYNQPQHF
.,TRBV28,TRBJ1-5,.,CASNPPLGDQPQHF
.,TRBV7-8,TRBJ1-5,few,CASSLDGTSNQPQHF
TRBD2,TRBV15,TRBJ2-3,.,CATSKGPSGSSDTQYF
.,TRBV5-1,TRBJ1-5,few,CASSLSGQPQHF
TRBD2,TRBV9,TRBJ2-1,.,CASSPGGGVPYNEQFF
.,TRBV27,TRBJ2-5,.,CASSLVGSQETQYF
.,TRBV25-1,TRBJ2-2,.,CASKRPNTGELFF
.,TRBV4-1,TRBJ2-3,.,CASSQQRGPSDTQYF
.,TRBV10-3,TRBJ1-2,few,CAISGTVGLVYGYTF
TRBD1,TRBV5-1,TRBJ1-2,.,CASSQGEGYGYTF
.,TRBV11-2,TRBJ1-5,few,CASSLGVGQPQHF
.,TRBV9,TRBJ1-1,.,CASSVRGMNTEAFF
.,TRBV11-2,TRBJ2-1,.,CASSFPGNEQFF
TRBD1,TRBV27,TRBJ1-6,.,CASSLWSGGFSPLHF
.,TRBV20-1,TRBJ1-2,.,CSAHDTYGYTF
TRBD2,TRBV27,TRBJ2-1,.,CATSARGGGYNEQFF
.,TRBV21-1,TRBJ1-1,.,CASSADGTWAFF
.,TRBV11-2,TRBJ2-1,.,CASSLVPDYFGQFF
TRBD1,TRBV5-1,TRBJ1-1,.,CASSSSPGTEKEAFF
TRBD1,TRBV5-6,TRBJ2-3,.,CASSLMTGLSDTQYF
.,TRBV19,TRBJ1-1,.,CASSKGWWDTEAFF
TRBD1,TRBV2,TRBJ2-7,.,CASSIGGSAYEQYF
.,TRBV5-1,TRBJ2-7,few,CASSLVAYEQYF
.,TRBV28,TRBJ2-6,.,CASRPTGFGANVLTF
.,TRBV7-6,TRBJ2-5,.,CASSLGGPGGPQYF
TRBD1,TRBV27,TRBJ2-7,few,CASSLTQGADEQYF
TRBD1,TRBV5-1,TRBJ1-2,few,CASAQGAIRNGYTF
.,TRBV7-2,TRBJ2-1,few,CASSLTDEQFF
TRBD2,TRBV4-1,TRBJ2-7,.,CASSPRLAGRSYEQYF
.,TRBV6-4,TRBJ2-5,.,CASRPRGQQETQYF
.,TRBV9,TRBJ2-1,.,CASSVFGHNEQFF
TRBD1,TRBV12-5,TRBJ1-1,.,CASGRDRGNTEAFF
.,TRBV7-8,TRBJ1-1,.,CASSLRAGLRSF
.,TRBV28,TRBJ2-7,.,CATLIGYEQYF
.,TRBV5-1,TRBJ2-2,.,CASSLAFAGTGELFF
.,TRBV27,TRBJ1-2,.,CASSLTKGFYGYTF
.,TRBV11-2,TRBJ1-1,.,CASSLDLLGQGNTEAFF